The TCR beta chain described here comes from a study of CD8 T cells in Susac syndrome. Germline loops: CDR1 LNHDA, CDR2 SQIVND (reference sequence). The CDR3 is made up of 16 amino acids. Trimming left V 7 bases short and J 1 base short, with 14 bases between. The healthy controls were matched to patients by age and sex. Negative isolation yielded the CD8+ and CD4+ T cells, while FACS enriched the TEMRA cells. A single count supports this clonotype. The RNA input was about 0.5 to 1 ug, and it was reverse transcribed with random hexamers. TCR beta CDR3 was amplified by immunoSEQ multiplex PCR. This amplification extended across 54 Vbeta and 13 Jbeta segments. TCRdb reprocessed the immunoSEQ multiplex PCR reads with MiXCR, giving one entry per CDR3 protein. The repertoire includes roughly 130,000 distinct CDR3 sequences, about 95% of them detected once, and around 0.12% sits in the top ten.

The sequenced material came from CD4+ T cells from PBMCs. V usage is TRBV19 and J usage is TRBJ2-6; D is uncertain. This TCR came from a human donor in good health. CDR3 nucleotide sequence: TGTGCCAGTATGGACGGTGCCCCGTCTGGGGCCAACGTCCTGACTTTC. It codes for CASMDGAPSGANVLTF.